Shown below are 9 T cell receptor beta chains from a single sample sequenced in a study of monozygotic twins with inflammatory bowel disease. TCRdb reprocessed the 5' RACE reads; each CDR3 protein has one entry and no DNA is given. The clone table shows roughly 160,000 distinct CDR3 sequences, with the ten largest holding 2% to 3%. The sequenced sample consisted of blood. These receptors all come from a human donor with ulcerative colitis or Crohn's disease, or a healthy co-twin of an affected twin (not recorded which).

This chain links TRBV2 with TRBJ2-5; TCRdb outputs TRBD1, but without DNA this stays unchecked. This CDR3 has 12 amino acids. The germline V gene encodes CDR1 SNHLY and CDR2 FYNNEI. This chain's CDR3 is CASGTVQETQYF.

The V gene is TRBV5-1, the J gene TRBJ1-4; the TCRdb call, TRBD1, lacks DNA for checking. Germline-derived CDR1 and CDR2 are SGHRS and YFSETQ. The CDR3 extends over 16 amino acids. This CDR3 is CASSWGTGGINEKLFF. The full variable domain, in which reference TRBV5-1 and TRBJ1-4 provide the parts outside the CDR3, is KAGVTQTPRYLIKTRGQQVTLSCSPISGHRSVSWYQQTPGQGLQFLFEYFSETQRNKGNFPGRFSGRQFSNSRSEMNVSTLELGDSALYLCASSWGTGGINEKLFFGSGTQLSVL.

This chain uses TRBV9 with TRBJ2-5; as DNA is missing, the TRBD1 call by TCRdb cannot be tested. Germline-derived CDR1 and CDR2 are SGDLS and YYNGEE. The CDR3 is made up of 13 amino acids. The CDR3 is CASSTLGTETQYF.

The chain combines TRBV15 with TRBJ1-2; with no DNA, the TCRdb D assignment of TRBD1 cannot be verified. This CDR3 is 14 amino acids long. Germline V gives CDR1 LNHNV, CDR2 YYDKDF (reference sequence). CDR3 protein: CATSSGQGDYGYTF.

The chain recombines TRBV9 with TRBJ1-2. Germline V CDR1 and CDR2: SGDLS, YYNGEE. The CDR3 covers 14 residues. CDR3 protein: CASSGTTENYGYTF. The full variable domain, with the rest looked up from reference TRBV9 and TRBJ1-2, is DSGVTQTPKHLITATGQRVTLRCSPRSGDLSVYWYQQSLDQGLQFLIQYYNGEERAKGNILERFSAQQFPDLHSELNLSSLELGDSALYFCASSGTTENYGYTFGSGTRLTVV.

This chain connects TRBV7-8 to TRBJ1-2. The CDR3 sequence is 13 residues long. The germline CDR1 and CDR2 sequences are SGHVS and FQNEAQ. The CDR3 here is CASSLMTLDGYTF.

The V gene is TRBV4-2, the J gene TRBJ2-7. The CDR3 extends over 13 amino acids. Germline V lookup: CDR1 LGHNA, CDR2 YNFKEQ. This CDR3 is CASSQDLRYEQYF.

The rearrangement links TRBV6-1 to TRBJ2-3. The germline CDR1 and CDR2 sequences are MNHNS and SASEGT. The CDR3 runs 12 residues. CDR3 sequence reads: CASSESPPTQYF.

The rearrangement links TRBV4-2 to TRBJ1-5. In germline, CDR1 is LGHNA, CDR2 YNFKEQ. The CDR3 runs 14 residues. CDR3 protein: CASSQLGDFQPQHF.